These T cell receptor beta chains were read from a single sample in a study of a mutant IDH1 vaccine in newly diagnosed glioma. Some clones are missing from TCRdb's copy, which holds only in-frame ones; the method was immunoSEQ multiplex PCR. The sample records some 130,000 clones, roughly 78% being singletons. These receptors lack a known antigen. The specimen comprised PBMCs, sampled from a glioma patient whose treatment included an IDH1 peptide vaccine. The receptor source for this set is a man aged 40-55 years with glioma. CDR3s include the opening cysteine and the closing phenylalanine or tryptophan. Fields, in order: D gene, J gene, V gene, clone size, CDR3 protein, CDR3 DNA. A D gene is named only where the DNA matches it firmly. Clone size is stated in some rows and not others, as once, few, many or a class when expanded.

D gene: NA
J gene: TRBJ1-1
V gene: TRBV9
clone size: NA
CDR3 protein: CASSEPGAANTEAFF
CDR3 DNA: TGTGCCAGCAGCGAACCAGGGGCCGCGAACACTGAAGCTTTCTTT

D gene: NA
J gene: TRBJ2-2
V gene: TRBV19
clone size: few
CDR3 protein: CASSIARITGELFF
CDR3 DNA: TGTGCCAGTAGTATAGCCCGGATTACCGGGGAGCTGTTTTTT

D gene: TRBD1
J gene: TRBJ2-3
V gene: TRBV10-3
clone size: NA
CDR3 protein: CATSRDRGPDTQYF
CDR3 DNA: TGTGCCACCTCGCGGGACAGGGGCCCAGATACGCAGTATTTT

D gene: NA
J gene: TRBJ1-6
V gene: TRBV5-4
clone size: NA
CDR3 protein: CASRLDTRALNSPLHF
CDR3 DNA: TGTGCCAGCAGATTGGACACCCGGGCGTTGAATTCACCCCTCCACTTT

D gene: NA
J gene: TRBJ2-2
V gene: TRBV27
clone size: NA
CDR3 protein: CASSLSFSLAGELFF
CDR3 DNA: TGTGCCAGCAGTTTATCTTTTTCCCTTGCCGGGGAGCTGTTTTTT

D gene: TRBD2
J gene: TRBJ2-2
V gene: TRBV4-3
clone size: NA
CDR3 protein: CASSQGLAGGPWTGELFF
CDR3 DNA: TGCGCCAGCAGCCAAGGACTAGCGGGGGGGCCGTGGACCGGGGAGCTGTTTTTT

D gene: TRBD2
J gene: TRBJ2-1
V gene: TRBV7-8
clone size: NA
CDR3 protein: CASSLVFAGGPWDNEQFF
CDR3 DNA: TGTGCCAGCAGCTTAGTGTTTGCGGGGGGGCCCTGGGACAATGAGCAGTTCTTC

D gene: NA
J gene: TRBJ2-3
V gene: TRBV5-6
clone size: NA
CDR3 protein: CASSFGGGAKRDTQYF
CDR3 DNA: TGTGCCAGCAGCTTTGGAGGGGGGGCGAAACGAGATACGCAGTATTTT

D gene: NA
J gene: TRBJ2-5
V gene: TRBV30
clone size: NA
CDR3 protein: CAWGRIGTPKPQETQYF
CDR3 DNA: TGTGCCTGGGGCCGCATCGGGACCCCCAAGCCCCAAGAGACCCAGTACTTC

D gene: NA
J gene: TRBJ1-3
V gene: TRBV28
clone size: NA
CDR3 protein: CAGGDIVGNTIYF
CDR3 DNA: TGTGCCGGTGGGGACATTGTCGGAAACACCATATATTTT

D gene: NA
J gene: TRBJ2-3
V gene: TRBV5-8
clone size: once
CDR3 protein: CASSLGVGARTDTQYF
CDR3 DNA: TGTGCCAGCAGCTTGGGTGTGGGGGCTCGTACAGATACGCAGTATTTT

D gene: NA
J gene: TRBJ2-7
V gene: TRBV5-1
clone size: NA
CDR3 protein: CASSSPHPQNEQYF
CDR3 DNA: TGCGCCAGCAGTTCGCCCCACCCTCAGAACGAGCAGTACTTC

D gene: NA
J gene: TRBJ2-5
V gene: TRBV19
clone size: NA
CDR3 protein: CASSIDPGIQETQYF
CDR3 DNA: TGTGCCAGTAGTATAGACCCCGGGATCCAAGAGACCCAGTACTTC

D gene: TRBD2
J gene: TRBJ2-1
V gene: TRBV9
clone size: NA
CDR3 protein: CASSRTGTSLYNEQFF
CDR3 DNA: TGTGCCAGCAGCCGTACCGGGACTAGCCTATACAATGAGCAGTTCTTC

D gene: NA
J gene: TRBJ2-5
V gene: TRBV5-6
clone size: NA
CDR3 protein: CASSLVGGYQETQYF
CDR3 DNA: TGTGCCAGCAGCTTGGTAGGGGGGTATCAAGAGACCCAGTACTTC

D gene: NA
J gene: TRBJ1-1
V gene: TRBV6-6
clone size: NA
CDR3 protein: CASSLMMNTEAFF
CDR3 DNA: TGTGCCAGCAGCCTAATGATGAACACTGAAGCTTTCTTT

D gene: TRBD1
J gene: TRBJ2-7
V gene: TRBV5-1
clone size: NA
CDR3 protein: CASSPGTGASYEQYF
CDR3 DNA: TGCGCCAGCAGCCCCGGGACAGGGGCTTCCTACGAGCAGTACTTC

D gene: TRBD1
J gene: TRBJ2-7
V gene: TRBV18
clone size: NA
CDR3 protein: CASSPRRGRAEQYF
CDR3 DNA: TGTGCCAGCTCACCCCGCAGGGGGCGGGCCGAGCAGTACTTC

D gene: NA
J gene: TRBJ2-3
V gene: TRBV27
clone size: NA
CDR3 protein: CASSSLLSTDTQYF
CDR3 DNA: TGTGCCAGCAGTTCCCTACTAAGCACAGATACGCAGTATTTT

D gene: TRBD2
J gene: TRBJ2-7
V gene: TRBV25-1
clone size: NA
CDR3 protein: CASSLSGTLSYEQYF
CDR3 DNA: TGTGCCAGCAGTCTTAGCGGGACCCTCTCCTACGAGCAGTACTTC

D gene: NA
J gene: TRBJ2-1
V gene: TRBV10-2
clone size: NA
CDR3 protein: CASIQDILSYNEQFF
CDR3 DNA: TGCGCGAGCATCCAGGATATTCTCTCCTACAATGAGCAGTTCTTC

D gene: NA
J gene: TRBJ2-3
V gene: TRBV29-1
clone size: NA
CDR3 protein: CSANRDGTDTQYF
CDR3 DNA: TGCAGCGCAAACAGGGATGGGACAGATACGCAGTATTTT

D gene: TRBD1
J gene: TRBJ2-7
V gene: TRBV30
clone size: NA
CDR3 protein: CAWSMGQGAYEQYF
CDR3 DNA: TGTGCCTGGAGTATGGGACAGGGGGCCTACGAGCAGTACTTC

D gene: TRBD2
J gene: TRBJ2-3
V gene: TRBV5-1
clone size: NA
CDR3 protein: CASLPSGGRSDTQYF
CDR3 DNA: TGCGCCAGCCTTCCTAGCGGGGGGAGGTCAGATACGCAGTATTTT

D gene: TRBD1
J gene: TRBJ2-5
V gene: TRBV5-1
clone size: NA
CDR3 protein: CASSGTGGPTLQETQYF
CDR3 DNA: TGCGCCAGCAGCGGCACAGGGGGCCCAACTCTCCAAGAGACCCAGTACTTC

D gene: NA
J gene: TRBJ1-6
V gene: TRBV5-4
clone size: NA
CDR3 protein: CASRSGRARNSPLHF
CDR3 DNA: TGTGCCAGCAGGTCCGGGAGGGCTCGAAATTCACCCCTCCACTTT

D gene: NA
J gene: TRBJ2-2
V gene: TRBV18
clone size: few
CDR3 protein: CASSPRDGELFF
CDR3 DNA: TGTGCCAGCTCACCACGGGACGGGGAGCTGTTTTTT

D gene: NA
J gene: TRBJ2-7
V gene: TRBV10-3
clone size: NA
CDR3 protein: CAISESQGRSYEQYF
CDR3 DNA: TGTGCCATCAGTGAGTCGCAGGGGAGGTCCTACGAGCAGTACTTC

D gene: NA
J gene: TRBJ2-2
V gene: TRBV11-2
clone size: NA
CDR3 protein: CASSLYPVRTGELFF
CDR3 DNA: TGTGCCAGCAGCTTATACCCAGTCCGCACCGGGGAGCTGTTTTTT

D gene: TRBD1
J gene: TRBJ2-7
V gene: TRBV15
clone size: NA
CDR3 protein: CATSRAGTGGSYEQYF
CDR3 DNA: TGTGCCACCAGCAGGGCCGGGACAGGGGGCTCGTACGAGCAGTACTTC

D gene: NA
J gene: TRBJ2-7
V gene: TRBV7-2
clone size: NA
CDR3 protein: CASSWGLGEQYF
CDR3 DNA: TGTGCCAGCAGCTGGGGACTCGGGGAGCAGTACTTC

D gene: TRBD1
J gene: TRBJ1-3
V gene: TRBV9
clone size: few
CDR3 protein: CASRAGTGFGNTIYF
CDR3 DNA: TGTGCCAGCAGGGCCGGGACAGGGTTCGGAAACACCATATATTTT

D gene: TRBD1
J gene: TRBJ1-6
V gene: TRBV5-1
clone size: NA
CDR3 protein: CASSLQLQGANNSPLHF
CDR3 DNA: TGCGCCAGCAGCTTGCAACTACAGGGGGCGAATAATTCACCCCTCCACTTT

D gene: NA
J gene: TRBJ2-1
V gene: TRBV5-6
clone size: NA
CDR3 protein: CASSFGRRGNEQFF
CDR3 DNA: TGTGCCAGCAGCTTCGGTCGAAGAGGCAATGAGCAGTTCTTC

D gene: TRBD2
J gene: TRBJ2-2
V gene: TRBV5-4
clone size: NA
CDR3 protein: CASRPRRGGTGELFF
CDR3 DNA: TGTGCCAGCAGACCCCGGCGGGGGGGCACCGGGGAGCTGTTTTTT

D gene: TRBD1
J gene: TRBJ1-2
V gene: TRBV10-3
clone size: NA
CDR3 protein: CASTGTGWLGYTF
CDR3 DNA: TGTGCCAGTACCGGGACAGGGTGGTTAGGCTACACCTTC

D gene: NA
J gene: TRBJ2-2
V gene: TRBV29-1
clone size: NA
CDR3 protein: CSVARDPGGTGELFF
CDR3 DNA: TGCAGCGTTGCTCGAGACCCTGGGGGGACCGGGGAGCTGTTTTTT

D gene: TRBD1
J gene: TRBJ1-4
V gene: TRBV7-9
clone size: few
CDR3 protein: CASSPGGQASEKLFF
CDR3 DNA: TGTGCCAGCAGCCCCGGGGGACAGGCGAGTGAAAAACTGTTTTTT

D gene: NA
J gene: TRBJ1-1
V gene: TRBV4-3
clone size: few
CDR3 protein: CASSRKTNTEAFF
CDR3 DNA: TGCGCCAGCAGCCGAAAGACGAACACTGAAGCTTTCTTT

D gene: NA
J gene: TRBJ2-7
V gene: TRBV7-2
clone size: NA
CDR3 protein: CASSQWGSPQQYF
CDR3 DNA: TGTGCCAGCAGCCAGTGGGGGAGTCCACAGCAGTACTTC